The T cell receptor beta chain under discussion was sequenced for a study of blood T cell repertoires in COVID-19 (dated by TCRdb to the early 2020s). General notes on the study: Samples from collaborators originated in the United States, Italy and Spain and spanned both the acute and convalescent phases of COVID-19. The prospective study material was composed of cDNA or gDNA derived from T cells, B-cell-depleted T cells, or PBMCs. The dataset comprised deeply sampled blood TCRbeta repertoires from subjects exposed to, actively infected with, or recovered from COVID-19. The repertoires were released in a freely available public database meant as a resource for research on the immune response to SARS-CoV-2. Samples were obtained from the ongoing ImmuneRACE study (first 160 participants) and from approximately 1,200 subjects provided by 6 global collaborators. The sample metadata nearly always contained a de-identified subject ID, COVID-19 status, age in years and sex. HLA class I and class II types, where available, came from metadata supplied by the sample provider rather than from assay-based typing. The paper as a whole reports these results and caveats: Clinical and demographic metadata were provided uncurated, with the amount varying by source and participant.

TCRbeta CDR3 regions were amplified from genomic DNA using the immunoSEQ Assay, a bias-controlled multiplex PCR. The source study handled its data this way. Within the assay, amplification of reference gene primers was used to estimate how many nucleated cells each sample contained. Sequence reads were collapsed and filtered to measure the absolute abundance of every unique TCRbeta CDR3 rearrangement. For each sample, productive Simpson clonality was calculated by taking the square root of Simpson's diversity index across productive rearrangements. What TCRdb holds here is the immuneACCESS table cut down to in-frame rearrangements. Part of the clones is not present; checked against another copy, under half of the missing clones reflect an unresolved V gene, and the others are unexplained. The V and J calls and clone size were taken over from that table, and D and trimming were inferred from the DNA. For this sample the table gives 270,000 or so clones, of which around nine tenths were detected only once. The biggest ten clones account for approximately 2.6% of the sample.

Participants in the prospective study were aged 18 to 89 years, lived in under 30 United States geographic areas, and enrolled through a virtual design. To assign participants to cohorts, the prospective study relied on clinical history that participants themselves reported in a screening survey and a study questionnaire. Recovered participants in ImmuneRACE Cohort 3 were defined as having two consecutive negative NP/OP PCR tests, clearance from a healthcare professional, or resolution of symptoms. Mobile phlebotomists in the prospective study collected whole blood, serum and a nasopharyngeal or oropharyngeal swab from every participant. Over an approximately 2-month period, participants in the prospective study had the option of providing additional blood draws and questionnaires. Prospective study blood samples were shipped either frozen or at room temperature before DNA extraction. A note on this clone: Which antigen it targets is not known. No qualities accompany the bases; no much larger clone lies one base away.

From a lookup of the germline V gene (reference sequence), CDR1 and CDR2 are LNHDA and SQIVND. The CDR3, cysteine through phenylalanine, is 14 amino acids long. Only the CDR3 region is kept as DNA, spanning 42 bases read in frame from base 1. Relative to germline, V is 3 bases shorter and J is 1 base shorter, with 7 bases between their ends. The specimen was PBMCs or T cells enriched from blood (not recorded which). The sequence derives from a woman under 30 who had recovered from COVID-19. The sequence links TRBV19 to TRBJ2-1, with the identity of the D gene unclear. The DNA sequence is given as TGTGCCAGTAGTATGAGGCAGTCCTACAATGAGCAGTTCTTC. Its protein is CASSMRQSYNEQFF.